What follows are 28 T cell receptor beta chains derived from one specimen sequenced in a study of response to subunit inactivated influenza vaccine. TCRdb used MiXCR to reprocess the RT-PCR reads, holding one entry per CDR3 protein. Of some 600,000 distinct CDR3 sequences in the sample, 14% were seen once. The sample here was PBMCs from blood, taken 14 days before vaccination. The origin of the receptors is a man aged 50 or older who received an inactivated influenza vaccine.

The J gene is TRBJ2-3, the V gene TRBV4-2; 14 nucleotides match TRBD2. The germline V gene has CDR1 LGHNA and CDR2 YNFKEQ. The ends lost 4 bases at V and 5 bases at J; junction bases unmatched: 5. The CDR3 has 16 amino acids. CDR3 amino acids: CASSPLGTSGGDTQYF. CDR3 nucleotides: TGTGCCAGCAGCCCCCTCGGGACTAGCGGGGGAGATACGCAGTATTTT.

This clonotype was found a few times. The chain carries TRBV10-3 and TRBJ2-5; TRBD2 matches 7 bases. Trimming cost V 7 bases and J 4 bases; bases outside gene matches: 6. This CDR3 has 13 residues. Germline lookup yields CDR1 ENHRY and CDR2 SYGVKD. The CDR3 is CAITSQRGETQYF. Written as DNA, the CDR3 is TGTGCCATCACCTCTCAGCGGGGAGAGACCCAGTACTTC.

This clonotype was counted only a few times. The V gene is TRBV7-9, the J gene TRBJ1-5; D gene ambiguous. Looked up from germline, CDR1 is SEHNR and CDR2 is FQNEAQ (reference sequence). The CDR3 has 14 amino acids. V was cut by 0 bases and J by 4 bases, with 7 bases left in between. This CDR3 is CASSLATGNQPQHF. DNA for the CDR3: TGTGCCAGCAGCTTAGCAACGGGGAATCAGCCCCAGCATTTT. Supplemented by reference TRBV7-9 and TRBJ1-5, the full variable domain reads DTGVSQNPRHKITKRGQNVTFRCDPISEHNRLYWYRQTLGQGPEFLTYFQNEAQLEKSRLLSDRFSAERPKGSFSTLEIQRTEQGDSAMYLCASSLATGNQPQHFGDGTRLSIL.

This clonotype came up many times. The V gene is TRBV14, the J gene TRBJ2-7; the D is unclear. From germline, CDR1 is SGHDN and CDR2 FVKESK. The CDR3 totals 13 residues. Trimming cost V 6 bases and J 0 bases, with 9 bases left between them. CDR3 nucleotides: TGTGCCAGCAGGGCGGCAAGCTCCTACGAGCAGTACTTC. Its translation is CASRAASSYEQYF.

This clonotype has just a few counts. The rearrangement uses TRBV20-1 and TRBJ2-7; 7 bases are a match to TRBD1. With V trimmed by 6 bases and J by 4 bases, 9 bases remained unmatched. CDR1 is DFQATT and CDR2 is SNEGSKA in the germline V gene (reference sequence). The CDR3 runs 13 residues. The CDR3 DNA sequence: TGCAGTGCAATCCCGGGACAGAAATACGAGCAGTACTTC. This gives the protein CSAIPGQKYEQYF.

The V call is TRBV5-1, the J call TRBJ2-1, with D hard to call. This CDR3 is 16 amino acids long. CDR1 is SGHRS, CDR2 YFSETQ, per germline. V was clipped by 1 base and J by 6 bases, with 17 bases between them. CDR3 sequence reads: CASSLRRVGRSNEQFF. Written as DNA, the CDR3 is TGCGCCAGCAGCTTGCGGCGTGTAGGCAGATCCAATGAGCAGTTCTTC.

The genes are TRBV5-1 and TRBJ2-2; no clear D. The CDR3 sequence is 12 residues long. Trimming stripped 0 bases from V and 10 bases from J, with 7 bases between. Germline V gives CDR1 SGHRS, CDR2 YFSETQ. This chain's CDR3 is CASSLVGLELFF. The CDR3 DNA sequence: TGCGCCAGCAGCTTGGTAGGATTGGAGCTGTTTTTT.

A few counts support this clonotype. V and J are TRBV7-2 and TRBJ2-5, with a weak D call TRBD2 (5 bases). The CDR3 sequence is 12 residues long. Germline V gives CDR1 SGHTA, CDR2 FQGNSA. V lost 5 bases and J 5 bases, leaving 9 bases between the germline ends. The CDR3 nucleotides are TGTGCCAGCAGCAGACTAACGGAGACCCAGTACTTC. Translation gives CASSRLTETQYF.

In this sample, this clonotype turned up a few times. V usage is TRBV7-2 and J usage is TRBJ2-1; 10 bases line up with TRBD2. Losses at the gene ends were 2 bases for V and 8 bases for J; bases not matched to a gene: 9. Germline loops: CDR1 SGHTA, CDR2 FQGNSA. CDR3 length equals 16 residues. This chain's CDR3 is CASSLSGAGGLDEQFF. CDR3 sequence (DNA): TGTGCCAGCAGCTTAAGCGGAGCGGGAGGGTTGGATGAGCAGTTCTTC. The full variable domain, its missing parts supplied by reference TRBV7-2 and TRBJ2-1, is GAGVSQSPSNKVTEKGKDVELRCDPISGHTALYWYRQSLGQGLEFLIYFQGNSAPDKSGLPSDRFSAERTGGSVSTLTIQRTQQEDSAVYLCASSLSGAGGLDEQFFGPGTRLTVL.

This sequence joins TRBV6-2 or TRBV6-3 and TRBJ2-1; D may correspond to TRBD1 or TRBD2 (5 bases each). Germline V gene sequence: CDR1 MNHEY, CDR2 SVGEGT. The CDR3 length is 14 residues. Deletions cut 5 bases from V and 8 bases from J, with 16 bases between. CDR3 DNA sequence: TGTGCCAGCAGTCTCGTGGGGACGATCGATGAGCAGTTCTTC. This codes for CASSLVGTIDEQFF.

This clonotype showed up many times. CDR3 sequence (DNA): TGCAGTGCTAGACCGACAGTAAGGGCTTCCTACAATGAGCAGTTCTTC. Protein: CSARPTVRASYNEQFF. This rearrangement joins TRBV20-1 to TRBJ2-1, with a possible D match to TRBD1 (5 bases). The CDR3 loop spans 16 amino acids. Trimming stripped 2 bases from V and 1 base from J, with 15 bases between. In germline, CDR1 is DFQATT, CDR2 SNEGSKA (reference sequence).

The chain uses TRBV12-3 or TRBV12-4 and TRBJ1-1; D remains unclear. The V gene lost 7 bases and the J gene lost 4 bases, with 16 bases spanning the gap. This CDR3 has 14 residues. This chain's CDR3 is CASTDLRKGTEAFF. CDR3 DNA: TGTGCCAGCACCGACCTCAGGAAAGGCACTGAAGCTTTCTTT.

This clonotype was recorded a few times. V and J are TRBV12-3 or TRBV12-4 and TRBJ2-2, with TRBD1 matching 9 bases. The CDR3 has 16 amino acids. The trim removed 6 bases at V and 6 bases at J, leaving 11 bases unmatched. In nucleotides, the CDR3 is TGTGCCAGCAGGATTCCCGGGACAGGGCCCGCCGGGGAGCTGTTTTTT. Translation gives CASRIPGTGPAGELFF.

The genes are TRBV6-2 or TRBV6-3 and TRBJ2-7; D possibly matches TRBD1 or TRBD2 (5 bases each). Trimming pared 2 bases from V and 9 bases from J, leaving 14 bases between. Per the germline V gene, CDR1 is MNHEY and CDR2 is SVGEGT. The CDR3 contains 13 residues. The chain's CDR3 is CASSYDGAPRQYF. CDR3 DNA: TGTGCCAGCAGTTACGACGGGGCCCCTCGGCAGTACTTC.

This chain uses TRBV28 with TRBJ2-3; possible D gene TRBD2, 5 bases. Germline CDR1 is MDHEN and CDR2 is SYDVKM. This CDR3 comprises 14 residues. The V and J ends lost 10 bases and 2 bases respectively, with 16 bases between them. In DNA form, the CDR3 reads TGTGCCACCTTCCCCAGCGGATACACAGATACGCAGTATTTT. Amino acid sequence: CATFPSGYTDTQYF.

This chain joins TRBV5-1 and TRBJ2-1; 7 bases align to TRBD2. This CDR3 comprises 15 residues. Germline CDR1 reads SGHRS; CDR2 reads YFSETQ. V lost 7 bases and J lost 1; bases outside the gene matches: 8. This CDR3 is CASQLGGGSYNEQFF. CDR3 nucleotides: TGCGCCAGCCAACTCGGCGGGGGATCCTACAATGAGCAGTTCTTC. The full variable domain, in which reference TRBV5-1 and TRBJ2-1 provide the parts outside the CDR3, is KAGVTQTPRYLIKTRGQQVTLSCSPISGHRSVSWYQQTPGQGLQFLFEYFSETQRNKGNFPGRFSGRQFSNSRSEMNVSTLELGDSALYLCASQLGGGSYNEQFFGPGTRLTVL.

This clonotype was counted only a few times. The chain joins TRBV9 to TRBJ1-5; D not resolved. The germline V and J ends were trimmed by 0 bases and 6 bases, with 13 bases remaining between them. The germline gives CDR1 SGDLS, CDR2 YYNGEE. This CDR3 has 15 residues. DNA of the CDR3: TGTGCCAGCAGCGTAGCTCGACAACGGACTCAGCCCCAGCATTTT. Translating gives CASSVARQRTQPQHF.

This clonotype appeared a few times. V usage is TRBV7-9 and J usage is TRBJ2-7, with a weak D call TRBD2 (5 bases). Germline V gene data show CDR1 as SEHNR and CDR2 as FQNEAQ (reference sequence). Trimming took off 3 bases at V and 5 bases at J, with 14 bases between the two ends. The length of the CDR3 is 14 residues. The CDR3: CASSFPRGAHEQYF. The CDR3 DNA follows: TGTGCCAGCAGCTTTCCTCGGGGAGCACACGAGCAGTACTTC.

The J gene is TRBJ2-3, the V gene TRBV7-6, with D possibly TRBD1 on 6 matching bases. The germline V gene encodes CDR1 SGHVS and CDR2 FNYEAQ. This CDR3 spans 15 amino acids. V shed 5 bases and J shed 2 bases, with 14 bases lying between them. CDR3 DNA: TGTGCCAGCAGCCCTCAGGGGAGCCTCACAGATACGCAGTATTTT. This encodes CASSPQGSLTDTQYF.

CDR3 sequence: CASSHRKGQETYEQYF. DNA of the CDR3: TGCGCCAGCAGCCACCGAAAAGGACAGGAAACCTACGAGCAGTACTTC. The chain joins TRBV4-1 to TRBJ2-7; the match to TRBD1 covers 7 bases. The V gene's germline CDR1 is MGHRA and CDR2 YSYEKL. The ends lost 3 bases at V and 2 bases at J; junction bases unmatched: 10. The CDR3 extends over 16 amino acids.

V usage is TRBV20-1 and J usage is TRBJ2-3, with unresolved D. V shed 6 bases and J shed 3 bases, with 16 bases lying between them. Germline loops: CDR1 DFQATT, CDR2 SNEGSKA (reference sequence). CDR3 size: 14 residues. CDR3 amino acids: CSATHPTVTDTQYF. The CDR3 nucleotides are TGCAGTGCCACACACCCGACTGTTACAGATACGCAGTATTTT.

The CDR3, as DNA: TGTGCCAGCAGTTACCCTATCACAGTTATGAACACTGAAGCTTTCTTT. This codes for CASSYPITVMNTEAFF. The V call is TRBV6-2 or TRBV6-3, the J call TRBJ1-1; D gene ambiguous. CDR1 MNHEY and CDR2 SVGEGT come from the germline V gene. CDR3 length: 16 amino acids. Trimming shortened V by 2 bases and J by 0 bases, and 13 bases separated the two germline ends.

Ten or more counts support this clonotype. The V and J genes are TRBV28 and TRBJ1-2; no clear D gene. The CDR3 is 15 residues long. Per the germline V gene, CDR1 is MDHEN and CDR2 is SYDVKM. Trimming took off 2 bases at V and 0 bases at J, with 10 bases between the two ends. The CDR3 sequence is CASSLGQASNYGYTF. For the CDR3, the DNA is TGTGCCAGCAGTTTAGGGCAGGCCTCTAACTATGGCTACACCTTC.

In its sample, this clonotype was seen a few times. This chain links TRBV7-2 with TRBJ1-6, with 10 bases identical to TRBD1. Germline CDR1 SGHTA, CDR2 FQGNSA. The J segment lost 14 bases and the V segment lost 5 bases, leaving 6 bases of the junction unmatched. The CDR3 loop spans 13 amino acids. The CDR3 sequence is CASSVGQGKTLHF. CDR3 coding DNA: TGTGCCAGCAGCGTGGGACAGGGGAAGACCCTCCACTTT.

This clonotype came up a few times. The CDR3 DNA reads as TGCGCCAGCAGCCAAAGACAGGGGGCAGGCGGCTACACCTTC. It codes for CASSQRQGAGGYTF. The J gene is TRBJ1-2, the V gene TRBV4-1, with 10 bases fitting TRBD1. The germline gives CDR1 MGHRA, CDR2 YSYEKL. V gave up 2 bases and J gave up 8 bases; unmatched junction bases: 5. There are 14 residues in the CDR3.

This chain uses TRBV28 with TRBJ2-7; D remains unclear. V gave up 0 bases and J gave up 2 bases, with 8 bases separating them. This CDR3 is 14 amino acids long. Looked up from germline, CDR1 is MDHEN and CDR2 is SYDVKM. The CDR3 sequence is CASSLWRKAYEQYF. CDR3 in DNA: TGTGCCAGCAGTTTATGGCGAAAAGCCTACGAGCAGTACTTC.

This clonotype has only a few counts. The chain is built from TRBV10-3 and TRBJ2-7; no definite D call. Trimming took 1 base from V and 6 from J, leaving 7 bases between them. Germline lookup yields CDR1 ENHRY and CDR2 SYGVKD. This CDR3 is built from 12 residues. CDR3 amino acids: CAISEYYPEQYF. The CDR3 DNA follows: TGTGCCATCAGTGAGTATTATCCCGAGCAGTACTTC.

V is TRBV5-4 and J is TRBJ2-1; 9 nucleotides match TRBD2. J gave up 2 bases and V 6 bases, and 6 bases lay outside the gene matches. Germline V gene lookup returns CDR1 SGHNT and CDR2 YYREEE (reference sequence). CDR3 length: 15 amino acids. The CDR3 coding sequence is TGTGCCAGCACCCACTTAGCGGGAGCCTACAATGAGCAGTTCTTC. Translated, it gives CASTHLAGAYNEQFF.